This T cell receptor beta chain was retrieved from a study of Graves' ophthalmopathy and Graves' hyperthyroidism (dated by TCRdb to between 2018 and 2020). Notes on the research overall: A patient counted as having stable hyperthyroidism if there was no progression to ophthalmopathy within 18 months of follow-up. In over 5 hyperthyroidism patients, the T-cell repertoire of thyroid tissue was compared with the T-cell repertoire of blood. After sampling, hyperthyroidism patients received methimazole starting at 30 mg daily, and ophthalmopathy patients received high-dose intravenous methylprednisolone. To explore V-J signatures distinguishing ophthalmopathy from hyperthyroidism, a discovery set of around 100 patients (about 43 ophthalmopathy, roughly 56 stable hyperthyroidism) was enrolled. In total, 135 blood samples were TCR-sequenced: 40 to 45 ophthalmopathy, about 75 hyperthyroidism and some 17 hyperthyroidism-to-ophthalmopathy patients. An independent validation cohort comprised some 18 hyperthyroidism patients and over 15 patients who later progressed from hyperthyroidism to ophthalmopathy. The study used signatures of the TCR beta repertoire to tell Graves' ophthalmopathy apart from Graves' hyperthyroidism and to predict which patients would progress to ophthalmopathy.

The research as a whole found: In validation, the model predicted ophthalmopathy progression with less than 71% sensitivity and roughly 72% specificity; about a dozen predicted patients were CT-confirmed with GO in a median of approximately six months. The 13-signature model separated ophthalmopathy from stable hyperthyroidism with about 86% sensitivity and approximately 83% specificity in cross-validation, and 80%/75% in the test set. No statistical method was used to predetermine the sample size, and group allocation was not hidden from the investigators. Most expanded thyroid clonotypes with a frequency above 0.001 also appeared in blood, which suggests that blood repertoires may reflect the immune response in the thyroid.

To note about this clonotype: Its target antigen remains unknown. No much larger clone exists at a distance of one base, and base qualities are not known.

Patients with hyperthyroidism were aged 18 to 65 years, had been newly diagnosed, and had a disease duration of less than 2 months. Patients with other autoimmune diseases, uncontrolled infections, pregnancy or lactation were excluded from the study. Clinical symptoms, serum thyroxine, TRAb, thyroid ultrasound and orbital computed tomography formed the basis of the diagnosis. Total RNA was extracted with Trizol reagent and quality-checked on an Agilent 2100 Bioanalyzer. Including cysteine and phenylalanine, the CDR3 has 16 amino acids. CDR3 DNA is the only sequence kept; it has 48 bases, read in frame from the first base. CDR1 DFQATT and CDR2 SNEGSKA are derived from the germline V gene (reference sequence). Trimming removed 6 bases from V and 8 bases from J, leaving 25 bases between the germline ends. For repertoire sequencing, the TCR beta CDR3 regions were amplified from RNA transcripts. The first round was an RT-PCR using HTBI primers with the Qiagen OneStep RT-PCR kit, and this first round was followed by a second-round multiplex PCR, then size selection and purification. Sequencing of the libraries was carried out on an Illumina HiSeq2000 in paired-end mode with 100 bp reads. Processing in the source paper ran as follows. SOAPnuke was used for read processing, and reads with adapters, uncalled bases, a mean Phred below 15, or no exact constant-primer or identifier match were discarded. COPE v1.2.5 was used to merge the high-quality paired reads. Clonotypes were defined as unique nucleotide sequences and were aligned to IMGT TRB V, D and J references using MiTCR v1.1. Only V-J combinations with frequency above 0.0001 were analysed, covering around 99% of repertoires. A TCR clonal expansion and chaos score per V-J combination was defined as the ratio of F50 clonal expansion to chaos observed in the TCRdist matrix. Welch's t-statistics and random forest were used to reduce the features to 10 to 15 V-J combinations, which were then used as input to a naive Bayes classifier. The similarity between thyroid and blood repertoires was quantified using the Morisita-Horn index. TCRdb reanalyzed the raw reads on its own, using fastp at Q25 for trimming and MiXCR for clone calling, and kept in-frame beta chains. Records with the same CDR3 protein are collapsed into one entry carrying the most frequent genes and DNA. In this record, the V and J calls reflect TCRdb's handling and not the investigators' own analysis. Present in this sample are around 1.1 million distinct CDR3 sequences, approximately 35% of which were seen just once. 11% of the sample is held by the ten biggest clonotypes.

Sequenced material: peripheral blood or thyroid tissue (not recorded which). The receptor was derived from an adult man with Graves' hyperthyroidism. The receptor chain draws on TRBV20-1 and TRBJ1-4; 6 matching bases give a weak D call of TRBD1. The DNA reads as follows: TGCAGTGCGAGACTAGGTAGGGGGGCCTCCCTCGAAAAACTGTTTTTT. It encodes CSARLGRGASLEKLFF.